The sequence of this T cell receptor (beta chain) was determined in a study of T-cell reconstitution after alpha-beta-depleted transplantation in children. Construction of the TCRbeta library involved unique molecular identifiers. TCRdb reprocessed the PCR reads via MiXCR and lists one record per CDR3 protein. The sample gives roughly 300,000 distinct CDR3 sequences, almost 10% of which show up once; about 9.4% is in the top ten. V was trimmed by 1 base and J by 4 bases, leaving 10 bases between them. Per germline, CDR1 SGHVS and CDR2 FQNEAQ. The CDR3 has 15 residues. This clonotype was seen a handful of times.

Source: PBMCs from the stem cell graft donor, taken from the stem cell graft. This clonotype was obtained from a human donor who donated a stem cell graft to a child with SCID. V usage is TRBV7-8 and J usage is TRBJ1-4; D not certain. The CDR3 is CASSLENPFNEKLFF. The DNA for the CDR3 is TGTGCCAGCAGCTTAGAGAACCCTTTTAATGAAAAACTGTTTTTT.